The 15 T cell receptor beta chains reported below all come from one sample, sequenced in a study of OX40 agonist ivuxolimab in advanced cancers. The protocol was immunoSEQ multiplex PCR, while the TCRdb copy is restricted to in-frame clones and leaves out a portion. This sample has roughly 86,000 clones, with 75% to 95% found just once. This sample comprised CD4+ or CD8+ T cells sorted from blood, obtained in a trial of the OX40 agonist ivuxolimab. The receptors originated from an adult with an advanced solid tumor such as melanoma, head and neck, liver or kidney cancer.

The chain joins TRBV7-9 to TRBJ2-3, with D maybe TRBD2 (5 bases). The V end was cut by 1 base, the J end by 14 bases, with 16 bases between. This CDR3 has 13 residues. CDR1 and CDR2 (germline): SEHNR, FQNEAQ (reference sequence). DNA of the CDR3: TGTGCCAGCAGCTTAGTTACGGACTGGCCGCCGTATTTT. Amino acids: CASSLVTDWPPYF.

V and J are TRBV28 and TRBJ2-7, with TRBD1 identical over 9 bases. The CDR3 contains 15 residues. CDR1 is MDHEN, CDR2 SYDVKM, per germline. The V gene end was trimmed by 1 base and the J gene end by 2 bases; junction bases not matched to a gene: 3. This CDR3 is CASSLLGQGTYEQYF. The CDR3 nucleotides read TGTGCCAGCAGTTTATTGGGACAGGGTACCTACGAGCAGTACTTC. The variable domain in full, completed from reference TRBV28 and TRBJ2-7, reads DVKVTQSSRYLVKRTGEKVFLECVQDMDHENMFWYRQDPGLGLRLIYFSYDVKMKEKGDIPEGYSVSREKKERFSLILESASTNQTSMYLCASSLLGQGTYEQYFGPGTRLTVT.

The table lists this clone with a count of one. V gene TRBV5-6 combines with J gene TRBJ1-4; D is uncertain. Germline loops: CDR1 SGHDT, CDR2 YYEEEE. V dropped 4 bases and J dropped 4 bases, with 8 bases sitting between them. The CDR3 loop spans 13 amino acids. CDR3 in DNA: TGTGCCAGCAGCAGGTGGGGTAATGAAAAACTGTTTTTT. Its protein is CASSRWGNEKLFF.

V is TRBV29-1 and J is TRBJ2-2; the match to TRBD1 covers 7 bases. The CDR3 extends over 15 amino acids. V gave up 4 bases and J gave up 0 bases; unmatched junction bases: 5. The V gene's germline CDR1 is SQVTM and CDR2 ANQGSEA. For the CDR3, the DNA is TGCAGCGTTGGTAGCACAGGGGCGAACACCGGGGAGCTGTTTTTT. Its protein is CSVGSTGANTGELFF.

The rearrangement joins TRBV7-2 to TRBJ1-2; TRBD1 matches 7 bases. CDR1 and CDR2 from the germline V gene are SGHTA and FQGNSA. The CDR3 loop spans 13 amino acids. With V trimmed by 7 bases and J by 4 bases, 6 bases remained unmatched. The CDR3 DNA reads as TGTGCCAGCACCGACAGGGCGGGCTATGGCTACACCTTC. It specifies CASTDRAGYGYTF.

This clone was seen more than once but under ten times. Other DNA sequences within the sample encode an identical CDR3. J is TRBJ2-7 and V is TRBV11-3; D possibly corresponds to TRBD2 (6 bases). Germline values: CDR1 SGHNT, CDR2 YENEEA. The CDR3 has 14 amino acids. The ends were cut back, 1 base at V and 1 base at J, with 8 bases in the middle. The CDR3, as DNA: TGTGCCAGCAGCTTAGTGGCGGGGTCCTACGAGCAGTACTTC. Translation: CASSLVAGSYEQYF. The full variable domain, completed using reference TRBV11-3 and TRBJ2-7, is EAGVVQSPRYKIIEKKQPVAFWCNPISGHNTLYWYLQNLGQGPELLIRYENEEAVDDSQLPKDRFSAERLKGVDSTLKIQPAELGDSAVYLCASSLVAGSYEQYFGPGTRLTVT.

The rearrangement links TRBV4-2 to TRBJ1-6; 10 nucleotides match TRBD1. Trimming cost V 0 bases and J 8 bases; bases outside gene matches: 4. The CDR3 runs to 16 residues. Germline CDR1 LGHNA, CDR2 YNFKEQ. CDR3 region: CASSQEPGTGDSPLHF. CDR3 DNA sequence: TGTGCCAGCAGCCAAGAACCCGGGACAGGGGATTCACCCCTCCACTTT.

The chain recombines TRBV4-3 with TRBJ2-3; D perhaps matches TRBD1 (6 bases). Trimming removed 0 bases from V and 4 bases from J, with 11 bases in between. Germline-derived CDR1 and CDR2 are LGHNA and YSLEER. CDR3 size: 15 residues. CDR3 in amino acids: CASSQEVKGADTQYF. In DNA form, the CDR3 reads TGCGCCAGCAGCCAAGAAGTAAAGGGGGCAGATACGCAGTATTTT.

The count of this clone is one. The chain has TRBV7-9 and TRBJ1-1; D gene uncertain. Germline-derived CDR1 and CDR2 are SEHNR and FQNEAQ (reference sequence). This CDR3 comprises 14 residues. V lost 0 bases, J lost 0 bases, and 5 bases lay in between. The CDR3 coding sequence is TGTGCCAGCAGCTTAGCAGCCATGAACACTGAAGCTTTCTTT. Encoded protein: CASSLAAMNTEAFF.

The chain links TRBV18 to TRBJ2-1; TRBD2 aligns across 11 bases. The CDR3 is 15 amino acids. The V gene end was trimmed by 3 bases and the J gene end by 8 bases; junction bases not matched to a gene: 6. Germline V lookup: CDR1 KGHSH, CDR2 LQKENI. As DNA, the CDR3 is TGTGCCAGCTCACCCGTAGCGGGAGGGGTGGATGAGCAGTTCTTC. This encodes CASSPVAGGVDEQFF.

This clone is a singleton in its sample. V is TRBV4-2 and J is TRBJ2-3; 7 nucleotides line up with TRBD1. The germline V gene encodes CDR1 LGHNA and CDR2 YNFKEQ. The CDR3 consists of 16 residues. V was pared by 1 base and J by 5 bases, with 9 bases of the junction left unmatched. The CDR3 nucleotides read TGTGCCAGCAGCCAAGCTAGCAGCCCAGGGGGAGATACGCAGTATTTT. Protein product: CASSQASSPGGDTQYF.

This clone is a singleton in its sample. The rearrangement uses TRBV15 and TRBJ2-7; 8 nucleotides line up with TRBD1. Germline CDR1 reads LNHNV; CDR2 reads YYDKDF (reference sequence). This CDR3 is 14 amino acids long. The V segment lost 5 bases and the J segment 2 bases; nucleotides outside the gene matches: 5. As DNA, the CDR3 is TGTGCCACCAGCCGCTTACAGGGGGCCTACGAGCAGTACTTC. Amino acid sequence: CATSRLQGAYEQYF.

A few counts support this clone. The V gene is TRBV6-4, the J gene TRBJ1-6; the D is unclear. CDR1 and CDR2 from the germline V gene are MRHNA and SNTAGT. There are 10 residues in the CDR3. The CDR3 protein is CRRRNSPLHF. CDR3 bases: TGTAGACGGCGAAATTCACCCCTCCACTTT.

This chain joins TRBV11-3 and TRBJ2-5; D perhaps matches TRBD2 (7 bases). The CDR3 has 15 residues. The germline V and J ends were trimmed by 5 bases and 3 bases, with 16 bases remaining between them. CDR1 and CDR2 (germline): SGHNT, YENEEA. The DNA of the CDR3 is TGTGCCAGCAGCGGAGGGGGGGTAACAAAAGAGACCCAGTACTTC. Translated: CASSGGGVTKETQYF.

This chain links TRBV5-1 with TRBJ2-3; TRBD1 or TRBD2 may be the D gene (5 bases each). This CDR3 has 14 amino acids. Germline CDR1 reads SGHRS; CDR2 reads YFSETQ. The V and J ends lost 0 bases and 6 bases respectively, with 11 bases between them. The CDR3 DNA reads TGCGCCAGCAGCTTGGCCTCCGGGGCGGATACGCAGTATTTT. Amino acid sequence: CASSLASGADTQYF.